Shown below are 12 T cell receptor beta chains from a single sample sequenced in a study of blood T cell repertoires in COVID-19. Method: immunoSEQ multiplex PCR; TCRdb's copy keeps in-frame clones and lacks some. The data show about 33,000 clones, roughly 75% seen once. The sequencing input was peripheral blood. The receptors come from a man between 65 and 85 years old with acute or convalescent COVID-19.

This clone was recorded only once. V is TRBV3-1 (or the pseudogene TRBV3-2) and J is TRBJ2-7; D perhaps matches TRBD1 (5 bases). This CDR3 contains 12 residues. V lost 6 bases and J lost 7, with 13 bases in between. Germline V gene data show CDR1 as LGHDT and CDR2 as YNNKEL (reference sequence). The chain's CDR3 is CASSPGNGEQYF. DNA for the CDR3: TGTGCCAGCAGTCCAGGGAACGGGGAGCAGTACTTC.

This clone has just one count. The chain joins TRBV5-1 to TRBJ2-1; perhaps TRBD2 as D (5 bases). The ends were cut back, 3 bases at V and 4 bases at J, with 11 bases in the middle. This CDR3 contains 14 residues. Per the germline V gene, CDR1 is SGHRS and CDR2 is YFSETQ. Here the CDR3 DNA reads TGCGCCAGCAGCTCCCGAGCGGTATACAATGAGCAGTTCTTC. Translating gives CASSSRAVYNEQFF.

Here the CDR3 reads CATSDPGDRTSDTQYF. The DNA of the CDR3 is TGTGCCACCAGTGACCCGGGGGACAGGACGAGTGATACGCAGTATTTT. The chain uses TRBV24-1 and TRBJ2-3; the match to TRBD1 covers 8 bases. The CDR3 is 16 residues long. The trim removed 4 bases at V and 6 bases at J, leaving 11 bases unmatched. CDR1 is KGHDR, CDR2 SFDVKD, per germline.

This chain joins TRBV2 and TRBJ2-7; TRBD2 matches at 10 bases. V dropped 7 bases and J dropped 3; count of bases not matched to a gene: 9. CDR1 is SNHLY, CDR2 FYNNEI, per germline. This CDR3 comprises 15 residues. In DNA form, the CDR3 reads TGTGCCAGCACCAGCGTCCCTAGCGGGAGCTACGAGCAGTACTTC. It specifies CASTSVPSGSYEQYF. Variable domain in full (rest from reference TRBV2 and TRBJ2-7): EPEVTQTPSHQVTQMGQEVILRCVPISNHLYFYWYRQILGQKVEFLVSFYNNEISEKSEIFDDQFSVERPDGSNFTLKIRSTKLEDSAMYFCASTSVPSGSYEQYFGPGTRLTVT.

The V and J genes are TRBV6-2 or TRBV6-3 and TRBJ1-5; D is unresolved. This CDR3 spans 15 amino acids. Trimming took 1 base from V and 0 from J, leaving 7 bases between them. The germline V gene encodes CDR1 MNHEY and CDR2 SVGEGT. The CDR3 region is CASSYYSYSNQPQHF. The DNA for the CDR3 is TGTGCCAGCAGTTACTACAGTTATAGCAATCAGCCCCAGCATTTT.

The chain employs TRBV14 and TRBJ1-4; D remains ambiguous. Trimming pared 0 bases from V and 8 bases from J, leaving 13 bases between. The CDR3 covers 15 residues. CDR1 is SGHDN and CDR2 is FVKESK in the germline V gene. The CDR3 region is CASSQDRRNREKLFF. CDR3 nucleotides: TGTGCCAGCAGCCAAGATCGCAGGAATAGGGAAAAACTGTTTTTT. Combining the CDR3 with reference TRBV14 and TRBJ1-4 gives the whole variable domain EAGVTQFPSHSVIEKGQTVTLRCDPISGHDNLYWYRRVMGKEIKFLLHFVKESKQDESGMPNNRFLAERTGGTYSTLKVQPAELEDSGVYFCASSQDRRNREKLFFGSGTQLSVL.

This rearrangement joins TRBV24-1 to TRBJ2-2; D is undetermined. The V and J ends lost 7 bases and 1 base respectively, with 9 bases between them. Germline assignment: CDR1 KGHDR and CDR2 SFDVKD. The CDR3 is made up of 14 amino acids. The CDR3 DNA sequence: TGTGCCACCAGGGCTGGCGGGAACACCGGGGAGCTGTTTTTT. Amino acid sequence: CATRAGGNTGELFF.

The chain uses TRBV19 and TRBJ2-2, with TRBD1 matching 8 bases. V shed 8 bases and J 5 bases; nucleotides not matched to a gene: 7. The germline V gene has CDR1 LNHDA and CDR2 SQIVND (reference sequence). The CDR3 is 14 amino acids. As DNA, the CDR3 is TGTGCCAGTCGCGGGACAGGTAGTACCGGGGAGCTGTTTTTT. Its protein is CASRGTGSTGELFF.

The chain carries TRBV7-2 and TRBJ1-3; 7 nucleotides align to TRBD1. This CDR3 has 18 residues. V trimming: 5 bases; J trimming: 0 bases; junction bases outside the gene matches: 13. Germline CDR1 and CDR2: SGHTA and FQGNSA. CDR3 bases: TGTGCCAGCAGCAGTAGCATTACGGACAGGAACTCTGGAAACACCATATATTTT. The encoded protein is CASSSSITDRNSGNTIYF.

This sequence joins TRBV12-5 and TRBJ1-5; 7 bases are a match to TRBD1. Germline loops: CDR1 LGHNT, CDR2 FRNRAP. The CDR3 runs to 15 residues. J gave up 2 bases and V 1 base, and 2 bases lay outside the gene matches. CDR3 sequence (DNA): TGTGCTAGTGGTTTGGGACAGGGTGGCAATCAGCCCCAGCATTTT. Its translation is CASGLGQGGNQPQHF.

In its sample, this clone ranks as medium-sized. The chain carries TRBV4-3 and TRBJ2-2, with a tentative D call TRBD1 (5 bases). The germline V gene encodes CDR1 LGHNA and CDR2 YSLEER. The CDR3 totals 17 residues. V lost 0 bases to trimming and J lost 7 bases, with 18 bases between them. DNA for the CDR3: TGCGCCAGCAGCCAAGATGGGGCGAATGGGGTGCGCGGGGAGCTGTTTTTT. Protein sequence: CASSQDGANGVRGELFF.

This clone was observed a handful of times. The chain combines TRBV18 with TRBJ1-3; possibly TRBD1 for D (5 bases). The CDR3 totals 15 residues. Germline lookup yields CDR1 KGHSH and CDR2 LQKENI. V lost 2 bases and J lost 2, with 10 bases in between. The CDR3 reads CASSPNRNAGNTIYF. The CDR3 DNA follows: TGTGCCAGCTCACCAAACAGGAACGCTGGAAACACCATATATTTT.